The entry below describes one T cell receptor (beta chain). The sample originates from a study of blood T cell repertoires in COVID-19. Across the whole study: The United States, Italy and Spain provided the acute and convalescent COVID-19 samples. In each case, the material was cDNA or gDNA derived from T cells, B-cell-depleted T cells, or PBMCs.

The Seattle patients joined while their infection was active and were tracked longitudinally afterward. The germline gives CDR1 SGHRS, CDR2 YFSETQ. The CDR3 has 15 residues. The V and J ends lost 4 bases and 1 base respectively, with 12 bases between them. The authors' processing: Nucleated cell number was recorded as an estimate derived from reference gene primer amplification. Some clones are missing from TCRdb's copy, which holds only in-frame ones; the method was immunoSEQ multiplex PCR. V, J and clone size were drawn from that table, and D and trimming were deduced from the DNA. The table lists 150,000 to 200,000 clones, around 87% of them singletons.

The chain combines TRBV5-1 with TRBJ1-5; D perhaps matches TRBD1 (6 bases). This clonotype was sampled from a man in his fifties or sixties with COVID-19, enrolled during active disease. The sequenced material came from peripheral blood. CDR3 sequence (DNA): TGCGCCAGCAGCCTACAGGGAAGAAGCAATCAGCCCCAGCATTTT. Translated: CASSLQGRSNQPQHF.